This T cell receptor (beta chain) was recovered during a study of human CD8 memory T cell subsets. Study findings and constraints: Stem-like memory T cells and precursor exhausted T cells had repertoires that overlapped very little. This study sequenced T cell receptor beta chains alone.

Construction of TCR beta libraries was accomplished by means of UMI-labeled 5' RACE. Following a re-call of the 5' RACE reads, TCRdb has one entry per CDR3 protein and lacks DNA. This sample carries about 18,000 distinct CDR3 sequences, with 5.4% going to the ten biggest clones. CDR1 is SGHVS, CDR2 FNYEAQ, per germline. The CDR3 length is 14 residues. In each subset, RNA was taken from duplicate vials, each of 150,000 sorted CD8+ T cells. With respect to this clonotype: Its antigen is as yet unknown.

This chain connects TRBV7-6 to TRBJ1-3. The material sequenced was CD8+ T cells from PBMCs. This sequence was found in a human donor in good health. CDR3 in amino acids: CASSLAHSGNTIYF.